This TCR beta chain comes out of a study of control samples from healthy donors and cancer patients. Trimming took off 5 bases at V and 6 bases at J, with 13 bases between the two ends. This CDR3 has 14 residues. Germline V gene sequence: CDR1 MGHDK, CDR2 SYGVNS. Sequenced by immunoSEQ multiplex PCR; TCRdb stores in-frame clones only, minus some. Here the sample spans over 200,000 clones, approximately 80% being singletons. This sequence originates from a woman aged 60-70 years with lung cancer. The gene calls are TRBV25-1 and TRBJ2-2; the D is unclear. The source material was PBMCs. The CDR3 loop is CASSQVGLAGELFF. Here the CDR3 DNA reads TGTGCCAGCAGTCAAGTTGGTCTGGCCGGGGAGCTGTTTTTT.